The source of this T cell receptor beta chain is a study of blood T cell repertoires in COVID-19. Study-wide background: The samples span acute and convalescent COVID-19 from the United States, Italy and Spain. Sample material is recorded as cDNA or gDNA derived from T cells, B-cell-depleted T cells, or PBMCs.

Under the authors' procedure: Amplifying reference gene primers gave estimates of nucleated cell counts. Measured with immunoSEQ multiplex PCR; TCRdb has only the in-frame clones, and not every one. V and J calls and clone size are copied from that table; D and trimming were computed from the DNA. In the table there are about 480,000 clones, 85% to 90% of which are singletons. J gave up 6 bases and V 6 bases, and 10 bases lay outside the gene matches. The V gene's germline CDR1 is MNHEY and CDR2 SVGAGI. The CDR3 has 15 amino acids. This clone was detected only once. Seattle patients were enrolled while actively infected and followed longitudinally.

This rearrangement joins TRBV6-5 to TRBJ2-1, with 8 bases lining up with TRBD1. The TCR sequence derives from a man younger than 30 with COVID-19, enrolled during active disease. Material: peripheral blood. CDR3 coding DNA: TGTGCCAGCAGGGAGGACAGGGACCCTCCCAATGAGCAGTTCTTC. This translates into CASREDRDPPNEQFF.